The 18 T cell receptor beta chains below were found in one sample sequenced in a study of CD8 T cells in ankylosing spondylitis. TCRdb independently ran MiXCR on the 5' RACE reads; one entry per CDR3 protein. Found here are more than 100,000 distinct CDR3 sequences, roughly 10% of them singletons; the top ten hold around 4.1%. Sequenced: blood, either unsorted or a sorted T cell fraction (not recorded which). The receptors come from a female donor with ankylosing spondylitis or in good health (not recorded which).

This clonotype was recorded many times. The genes are TRBV4-1 and TRBJ2-3; 7 positions match TRBD1. V lost 4 bases to trimming and J lost 3 bases; unmatched junction nucleotides: 10. The CDR3 is made up of 16 amino acids. CDR1 is MGHRA and CDR2 is YSYEKL in the germline V gene. In DNA, the CDR3 is TGCGCCAGCAGCCTCGGGACAGTGGGTCGGACAGATACGCAGTATTTT. Translating it yields CASSLGTVGRTDTQYF.

Details on this clonotype: Germline is not matched at one junction end, which may reflect a read error. The V gene is TRBV29-1, the J gene TRBJ1-1; the D is unclear. Germline CDR1 SQVTM, CDR2 ANQGSEA. The CDR3 totals 14 residues. Written as DNA, the CDR3 is TGCAGCGTTGAAGGGCCGATCATGAGCACTGAAGCGTTCTTT. This sequence encodes CSVEGPIMSTEAFF.

This clonotype was counted many times. The chain employs TRBV12-3 or TRBV12-4 and TRBJ1-6; no firm D call. Trimming removed 3 bases at V and 1 base at J, with 7 bases between. This CDR3 comprises 15 residues. The CDR3 region is CASSFRESYNSPLHF. In DNA, the CDR3 is TGTGCCAGCAGTTTCCGGGAATCCTATAATTCACCCCTCCACTTT.

This clonotype has at least ten counts. The chain recombines TRBV5-1 with TRBJ1-5; TRBD1 might be the D (5 bases). There are 14 residues in the CDR3. The ends were cut back, 0 bases at V and 8 bases at J, with 12 bases in the middle. CDR1 and CDR2 (germline): SGHRS, YFSETQ. In DNA, the CDR3 is TGCGCCAGCAGCTTGGCAGGGCTGAGGGAGCCCCAGCATTTT. Residues: CASSLAGLREPQHF.

The CDR3 coding sequence is TGTGCCTGCTGCCAAGCTAGCGGGGGAGGGAATGAGCAGTTCTTC. This sequence encodes CACCQASGGGNEQFF. J is TRBJ2-1 and V is TRBV3-1; 10 bases are shared with TRBD2. The CDR3 consists of 15 residues. V was clipped by 11 bases and J by 7 bases; unmatched bases: 14. Germline V gene sequence: CDR1 LGHDT, CDR2 YNNKEL (reference sequence).

This clonotype was recorded at least ten times. This chain connects TRBV11-2 to TRBJ2-1; no clear D. Germline CDR1 is SGHAT and CDR2 is FQNNGV. CDR3 length: 13 amino acids. Between the trimmed V and J ends, which lost 0 bases and 9 bases, there was a span of 9 bases. The CDR3 DNA sequence: TGTGCCAGCAGCTTAGATGAGGAGAGTGAGCAGTTCTTC. This sequence encodes CASSLDEESEQFF.

This clonotype has ten or more counts. This rearrangement joins TRBV9 to TRBJ2-7, with TRBD1 identical over 7 bases. Germline V gives CDR1 SGDLS, CDR2 YYNGEE. V shed 4 bases and J 6 bases; nucleotides not matched to a gene: 13. This CDR3 comprises 15 residues. The CDR3 spells CASSPQTGSMREQYF. In DNA form, the CDR3 reads TGTGCCAGCAGCCCTCAGACAGGGAGTATGCGCGAGCAGTACTTC. Using reference TRBV9 and TRBJ2-7 for the parts outside the CDR3, the full variable domain is DSGVTQTPKHLITATGQRVTLRCSPRSGDLSVYWYQQSLDQGLQFLIQYYNGEERAKGNILERFSAQQFPDLHSELNLSSLELGDSALYFCASSPQTGSMREQYFGPGTRLTVT.

In regard to this clonotype: A read error may be the cause here, since a much bigger clone is one base away. V usage is TRBV28 and J usage is TRBJ2-2, with D uncertain. Germline V gene lookup returns CDR1 MDHEN and CDR2 SYDVKM. CDR3 length equals 14 residues. The CDR3: CVSKRTATTGELFF. DNA of the CDR3: TGTGTCAGCAAGAGGACGGCGACCACCGGGGAGCTGTTTTTT. Based on the CDR3 plus reference TRBV28 and TRBJ2-2, the full variable domain is DVKVTQSSRYLVKRTGEKVFLECVQDMDHENMFWYRQDPGLGLRLIYFSYDVKMKEKGDIPEGYSVSREKKERFSLILESASTNQTSMYLCVSKRTATTGELFFGEGSRLTVL.

V is TRBV5-1 and J is TRBJ2-1; 11 bases line up with TRBD2. Germline V gene sequence: CDR1 SGHRS, CDR2 YFSETQ. The trim removed 5 bases at V and 6 bases at J, leaving 4 bases unmatched. The CDR3 has 14 amino acids. The CDR3 coding sequence is TGCGCCAGCAGTCAGACTAGCGGGACCAATGAGCAGTTCTTC. Translation gives CASSQTSGTNEQFF. The full variable domain, completed using reference TRBV5-1 and TRBJ2-1, is KAGVTQTPRYLIKTRGQQVTLSCSPISGHRSVSWYQQTPGQGLQFLFEYFSETQRNKGNFPGRFSGRQFSNSRSEMNVSTLELGDSALYLCASSQTSGTNEQFFGPGTRLTVL.

This clonotype has ten or more counts. The V call is TRBV12-3 or TRBV12-4, the J call TRBJ1-2; D possibly corresponds to TRBD1 (5 bases). Trimming took off 3 bases at V and 8 bases at J, with 19 bases between the two ends. CDR3 size: 15 residues. This CDR3 is CASSFRDARVGGYTF. CDR3 coding DNA: TGTGCCAGCAGTTTTCGGGACGCCCGGGTGGGGGGCTACACCTTC.

This clonotype was observed many times. The V call is TRBV28, the J call TRBJ1-2, with D hard to call. Germline V lookup: CDR1 MDHEN, CDR2 SYDVKM. Trimming stripped 2 bases from V and 3 bases from J, with 4 bases between. The CDR3 extends over 12 amino acids. CDR3 loop: CASSLMDYGYTF. In DNA form, the CDR3 reads TGTGCCAGCAGTTTAATGGACTATGGCTACACCTTC.

This clonotype was seen only a few times. V and J are TRBV12-3 or TRBV12-4 and TRBJ1-1; maybe TRBD1 (5 bases). V gave up 5 bases and J gave up 5 bases, with 12 bases separating them. CDR3 size: 13 residues. CDR3 sequence: CASSLREETEAFF. CDR3 bases: TGTGCCAGCAGTCTCAGGGAAGAGACTGAAGCTTTCTTT.

This clonotype was picked up a small number of times. The chain joins TRBV19 to TRBJ2-7; TRBD2 matches at 11 bases. Germline-derived CDR1 and CDR2 are LNHDA and SQIVND (reference sequence). With 7 bases clipped from V and 4 bases from J, the junction kept 6 bases outside the gene matches. The CDR3 extends over 14 amino acids. This chain's CDR3 is CASTPLAGVYEQYF. DNA of the CDR3: TGTGCCAGTACGCCACTAGCGGGAGTTTACGAGCAGTACTTC.

This clonotype was detected many times. The chain has TRBV5-4 and TRBJ2-3; no reliable D call. Trimming stripped 2 bases from V and 4 bases from J, with 14 bases between. Germline-derived CDR1 and CDR2 are SGHNT and YYREEE (reference sequence). The CDR3 covers 15 residues. This CDR3 is CASSFDQRNADTQYF. CDR3 bases: TGTGCCAGCAGCTTCGACCAAAGGAATGCAGATACGCAGTATTTT.

This clonotype was seen many times. The genes are TRBV19 and TRBJ2-7; 9 bases align to TRBD2. The CDR3 length is 14 residues. From germline, CDR1 is LNHDA and CDR2 SQIVND (reference sequence). The junction had 0 bases not matched to a gene; V was cut back by 1 base and J by 2 bases. Written as DNA, the CDR3 is TGTGCCAGTAGTATAGGGACTAGCGCCTACGAGCAGTACTTC. Protein product: CASSIGTSAYEQYF.

The chain uses TRBV7-2 and TRBJ1-2; TRBD1 might be the D (5 bases). Deletions cut 1 base from V and 3 bases from J, with 12 bases between. The CDR3 has 15 amino acids. CDR1 is SGHTA and CDR2 is FQGNSA in the germline V gene. The CDR3 reads CASSLGAQGYYGYTF. CDR3 coding DNA: TGTGCCAGCAGCTTAGGAGCGCAGGGCTACTATGGCTACACCTTC.

This clonotype was detected many times. The genes are TRBV12-3 or TRBV12-4 and TRBJ1-1, with D perhaps TRBD1 (5 bases). This CDR3 is built from 12 residues. V lost 6 bases and J 4 bases, leaving 9 bases between the germline ends. CDR3 coding DNA: TGTGCCAGCAGGCTTGGGGGCACTGAAGCTTTCTTT. Amino acid sequence: CASRLGGTEAFF.

This clonotype was picked up many times. This chain joins TRBV5-1 and TRBJ1-3; 7 nucleotides match TRBD1. The germline V gene has CDR1 SGHRS and CDR2 YFSETQ. CDR3 length: 16 amino acids. The V segment lost 2 bases and the J segment 2 bases; nucleotides outside the gene matches: 7. The CDR3 bases are TGCGCCAGCAGCTTTGGTCAGGGGGATCCTGGAAACACCATATATTTT. Its translation is CASSFGQGDPGNTIYF.